The next 2 T cell receptor beta chains were all read from a single sample in a study of blood T cell repertoires in COVID-19. Assay used: immunoSEQ multiplex PCR; TCRdb lists only in-frame clones, some missing. The table lists 200,000 to 250,000 clones, about 90% of them singletons, with around 1.4% in the top ten. Sequenced sample: peripheral blood. Receptors were obtained from a young man with active or convalescent COVID-19.

The chain uses TRBV2 and TRBJ2-1; a weak D match, TRBD2 (5 bases). Germline V gene sequence: CDR1 SNHLY, CDR2 FYNNEI. The CDR3 contains 19 residues. Trimming shortened V by 9 bases and J by 0 bases, and 27 bases separated the two germline ends. As DNA, the CDR3 is TGTGCCAGGTCCCTTAGGCCGGGGAAACAACGGAGCTCCTACAATGAGCAGTTCTTC. Protein: CARSLRPGKQRSSYNEQFF.

This chain connects TRBV30 to TRBJ1-3, with D uncertain. The ends were cut back, 4 bases at V and 4 bases at J, with 8 bases in the middle. Germline CDR1 is GTSNPN and CDR2 is SVGIG (reference sequence). The CDR3 covers 12 residues. DNA for the CDR3: TGTGCCTGGACTCCCGAGGGAAACACCATATATTTT. This encodes CAWTPEGNTIYF.